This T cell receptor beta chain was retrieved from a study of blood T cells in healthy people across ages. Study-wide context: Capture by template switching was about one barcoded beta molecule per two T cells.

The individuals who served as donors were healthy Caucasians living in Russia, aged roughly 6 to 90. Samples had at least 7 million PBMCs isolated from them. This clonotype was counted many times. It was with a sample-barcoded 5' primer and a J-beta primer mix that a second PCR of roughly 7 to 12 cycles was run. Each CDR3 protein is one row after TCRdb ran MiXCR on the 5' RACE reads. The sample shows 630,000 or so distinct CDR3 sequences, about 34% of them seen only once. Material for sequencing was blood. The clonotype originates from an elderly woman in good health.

In nucleotides, the CDR3 is TGTGCCAGCATTAAACTACTCCCCGGGACAGGGCCCGGACTCACCTATGGCTACACCTTC. Amino acids: CASIKLLPGTGPGLTYGYTF. The V gene is TRBV6-2 or TRBV6-3, the J gene TRBJ1-2; TRBD1 matches at 9 bases. CDR1 is MNHEY and CDR2 is SVGEGT in the germline V gene. This CDR3 spans 20 amino acids. The J segment lost 4 bases and the V segment lost 7 bases, leaving 25 bases of the junction unmatched.